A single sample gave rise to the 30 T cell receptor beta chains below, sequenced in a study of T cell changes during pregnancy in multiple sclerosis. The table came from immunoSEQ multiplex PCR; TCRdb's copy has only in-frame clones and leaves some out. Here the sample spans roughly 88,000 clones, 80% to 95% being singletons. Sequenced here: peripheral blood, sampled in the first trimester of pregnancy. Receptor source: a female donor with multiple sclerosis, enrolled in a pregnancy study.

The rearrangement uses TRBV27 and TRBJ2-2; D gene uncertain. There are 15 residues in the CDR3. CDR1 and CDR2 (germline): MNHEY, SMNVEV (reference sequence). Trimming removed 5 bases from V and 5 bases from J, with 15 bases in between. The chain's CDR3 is CASSPAYSRTGELFF. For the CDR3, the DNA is TGTGCCAGCAGTCCTGCGTACAGCCGGACCGGGGAGCTGTTTTTT.

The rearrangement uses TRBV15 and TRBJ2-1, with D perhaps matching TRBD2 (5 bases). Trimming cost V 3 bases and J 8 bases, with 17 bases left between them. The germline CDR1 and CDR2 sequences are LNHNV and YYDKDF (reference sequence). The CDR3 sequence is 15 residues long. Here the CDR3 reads CATSRAGLRQDEQFF. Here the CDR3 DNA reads TGTGCCACCAGCAGGGCAGGACTGAGGCAGGATGAGCAGTTCTTC.

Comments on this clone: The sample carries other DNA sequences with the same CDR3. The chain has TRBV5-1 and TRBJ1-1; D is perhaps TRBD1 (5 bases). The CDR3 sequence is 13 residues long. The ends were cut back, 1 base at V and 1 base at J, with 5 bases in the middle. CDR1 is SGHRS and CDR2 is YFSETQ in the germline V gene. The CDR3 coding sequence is TGCGCCAGCAGCTTGACAGGGAACACTGAAGCTTTCTTT. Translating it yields CASSLTGNTEAFF.

CDR3 in amino acids: CASSQTGIYGYTF. Written as DNA, the CDR3 is TGCGCCAGCAGCCAGACAGGGATCTATGGCTACACCTTC. The chain is built from TRBV4-3 and TRBJ1-2; 7 bases line up with TRBD1. This CDR3 comprises 13 residues. Trimming at V came to 3 bases and at J to 4 bases, leaving 2 bases not matched to a gene. Germline V gene sequence: CDR1 LGHNA, CDR2 YSLEER.

The chain's CDR3 is CASGLIQRAFF. CDR3 DNA: TGTGCTAGTGGTTTGATTCAGAGGGCTTTCTTT. The chain links TRBV12-5 to TRBJ1-1; the D is unclear. The CDR3 runs 11 residues. Trimming pared 2 bases from V and 11 bases from J, leaving 9 bases between. Germline V gives CDR1 LGHNT, CDR2 FRNRAP.

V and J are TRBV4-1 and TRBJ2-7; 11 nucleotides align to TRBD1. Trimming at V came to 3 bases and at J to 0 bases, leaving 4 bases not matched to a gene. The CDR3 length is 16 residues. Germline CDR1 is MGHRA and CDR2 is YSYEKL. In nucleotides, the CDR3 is TGCGCCAGCAGCCAGACCGGGACAGGGGGCTCCTACGAGCAGTACTTC. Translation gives CASSQTGTGGSYEQYF.

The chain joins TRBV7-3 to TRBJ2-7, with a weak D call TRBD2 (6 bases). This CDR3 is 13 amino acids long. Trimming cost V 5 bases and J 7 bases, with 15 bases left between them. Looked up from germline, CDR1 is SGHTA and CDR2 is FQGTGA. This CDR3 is CASSHPDGGEQYF. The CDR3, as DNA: TGTGCCAGCAGCCATCCCGACGGGGGTGAGCAGTACTTC.

CDR3 nucleotides: TGTGCCAGCTCACTGGGGCTAGCGGACTACGAGCAGTACTTC. Translated, it gives CASSLGLADYEQYF. The V and J genes are TRBV18 and TRBJ2-7, with TRBD2 matching 7 bases. Looked up from germline, CDR1 is KGHSH and CDR2 is LQKENI. The CDR3 contains 14 residues. The trim removed 4 bases at V and 3 bases at J, leaving 6 bases unmatched.

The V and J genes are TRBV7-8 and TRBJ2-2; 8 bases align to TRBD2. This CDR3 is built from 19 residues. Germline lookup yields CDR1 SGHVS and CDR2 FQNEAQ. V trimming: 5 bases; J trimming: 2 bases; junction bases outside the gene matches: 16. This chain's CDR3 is CASSIGGGLAGLNTGELFF. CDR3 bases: TGTGCCAGCAGCATTGGGGGGGGCCTAGCGGGCTTAAACACCGGGGAGCTGTTTTTT. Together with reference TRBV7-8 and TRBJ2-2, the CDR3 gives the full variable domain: GAGVSQSPRYKVAKRGQDVALRCDPISGHVSLFWYQQALGQGPEFLTYFQNEAQLDKSGLPSDRFFAERPEGSVSTLKIQRTQQEDSAVYLCASSIGGGLAGLNTGELFFGEGSRLTVL.

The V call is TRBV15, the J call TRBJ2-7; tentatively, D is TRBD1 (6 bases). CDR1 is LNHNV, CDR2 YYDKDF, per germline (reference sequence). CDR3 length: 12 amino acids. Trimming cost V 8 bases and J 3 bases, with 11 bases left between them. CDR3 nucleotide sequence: TGTGCCACCGGCGAACAGGGCTACGAGCAGTACTTC. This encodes CATGEQGYEQYF.

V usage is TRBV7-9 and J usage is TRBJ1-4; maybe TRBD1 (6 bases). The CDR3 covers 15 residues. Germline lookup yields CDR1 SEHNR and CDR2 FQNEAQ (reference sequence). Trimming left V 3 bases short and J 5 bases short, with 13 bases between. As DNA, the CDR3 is TGTGCCAGCAGCTTTCCGGGACAACAGAATGAAAAACTGTTTTTT. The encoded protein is CASSFPGQQNEKLFF.

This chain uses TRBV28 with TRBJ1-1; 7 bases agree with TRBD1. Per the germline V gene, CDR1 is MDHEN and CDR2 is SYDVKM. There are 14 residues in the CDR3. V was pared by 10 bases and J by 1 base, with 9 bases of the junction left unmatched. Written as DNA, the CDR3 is TGTGCCACCGAAACAGGGGAGGAGAACACTGAAGCTTTCTTT. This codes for CATETGEENTEAFF.

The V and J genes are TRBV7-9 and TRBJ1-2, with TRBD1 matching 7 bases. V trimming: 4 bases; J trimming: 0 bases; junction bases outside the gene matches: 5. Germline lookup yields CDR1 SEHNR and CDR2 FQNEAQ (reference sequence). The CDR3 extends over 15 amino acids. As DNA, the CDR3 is TGTGCCAGCAGCTATGGGACAGTTACTAACTATGGCTACACCTTC. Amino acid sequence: CASSYGTVTNYGYTF.

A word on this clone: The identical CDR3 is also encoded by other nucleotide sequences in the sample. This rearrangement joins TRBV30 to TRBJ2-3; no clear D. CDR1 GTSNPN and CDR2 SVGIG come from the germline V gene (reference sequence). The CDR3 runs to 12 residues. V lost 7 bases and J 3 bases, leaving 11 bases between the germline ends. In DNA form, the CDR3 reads TGTGCCTACCTTACGGTGACAGATACGCAGTATTTT. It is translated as CAYLTVTDTQYF.

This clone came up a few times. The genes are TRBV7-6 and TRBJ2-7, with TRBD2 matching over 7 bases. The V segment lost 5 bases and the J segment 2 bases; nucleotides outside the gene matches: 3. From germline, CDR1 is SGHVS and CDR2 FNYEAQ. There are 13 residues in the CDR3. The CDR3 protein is CASSRTRAYEQYF. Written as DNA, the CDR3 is TGTGCCAGCAGCCGGACTAGAGCCTACGAGCAGTACTTC.

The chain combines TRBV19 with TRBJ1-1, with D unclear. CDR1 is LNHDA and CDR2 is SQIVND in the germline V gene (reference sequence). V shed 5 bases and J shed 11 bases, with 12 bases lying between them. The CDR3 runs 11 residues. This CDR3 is CASSEMSVAFF. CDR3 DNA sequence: TGTGCCAGTAGTGAGATGTCCGTGGCTTTCTTT.

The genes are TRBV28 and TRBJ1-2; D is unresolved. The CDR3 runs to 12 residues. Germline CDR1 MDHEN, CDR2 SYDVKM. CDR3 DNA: TGTGCGATTGGAGGGAGACGAGACGGCTACACCTTC. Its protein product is CAIGGRRDGYTF.

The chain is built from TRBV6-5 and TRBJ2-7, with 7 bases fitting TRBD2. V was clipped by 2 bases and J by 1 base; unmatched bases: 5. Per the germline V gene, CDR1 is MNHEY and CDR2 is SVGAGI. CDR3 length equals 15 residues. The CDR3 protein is CASSYGGGLSYEQYF. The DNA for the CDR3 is TGTGCCAGCAGTTACGGGGGGGGTCTATCCTACGAGCAGTACTTC.

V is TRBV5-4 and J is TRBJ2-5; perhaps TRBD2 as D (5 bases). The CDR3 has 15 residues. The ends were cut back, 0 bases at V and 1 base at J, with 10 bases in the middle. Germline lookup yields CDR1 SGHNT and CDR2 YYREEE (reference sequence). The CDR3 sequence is CASSLVIGVQETQYF. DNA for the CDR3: TGTGCCAGCAGCTTGGTAATCGGGGTCCAAGAGACCCAGTACTTC. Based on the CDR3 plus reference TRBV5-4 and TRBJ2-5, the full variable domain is ETGVTQSPTHLIKTRGQQVTLRCSSQSGHNTVSWYQQALGQGPQFIFQYYREEENGRGNFPPRFSGLQFPNYSSELNVNALELDDSALYLCASSLVIGVQETQYFGPGTRLLVL.

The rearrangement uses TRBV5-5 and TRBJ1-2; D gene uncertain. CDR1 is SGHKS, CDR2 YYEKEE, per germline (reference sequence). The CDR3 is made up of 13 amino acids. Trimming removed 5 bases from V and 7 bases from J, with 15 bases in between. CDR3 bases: TGTGCCAGCAGTCAGACGGAACGGGGTGGCTACACCTTC. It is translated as CASSQTERGGYTF.

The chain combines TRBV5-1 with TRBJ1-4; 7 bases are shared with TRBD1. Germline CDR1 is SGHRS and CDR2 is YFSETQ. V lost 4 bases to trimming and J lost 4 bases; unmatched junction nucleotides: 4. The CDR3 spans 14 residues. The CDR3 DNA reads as TGCGCCAGCAGCCTCGGGACAGTTAATGAAAAACTGTTTTTT. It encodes CASSLGTVNEKLFF.

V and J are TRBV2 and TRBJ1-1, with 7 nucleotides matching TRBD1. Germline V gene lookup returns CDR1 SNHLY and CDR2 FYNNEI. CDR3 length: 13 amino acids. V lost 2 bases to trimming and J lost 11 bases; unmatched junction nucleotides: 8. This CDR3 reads CASSELTGLRAFF. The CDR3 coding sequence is TGTGCCAGCAGTGAATTGACAGGGTTACGGGCTTTCTTT.

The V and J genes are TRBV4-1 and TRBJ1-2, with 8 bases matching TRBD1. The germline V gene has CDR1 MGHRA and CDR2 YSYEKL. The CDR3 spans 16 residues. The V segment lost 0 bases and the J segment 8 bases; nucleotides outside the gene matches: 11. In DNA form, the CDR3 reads TGCGCCAGCAGCCAAGATCGGGCTGCAGGGGGCTACGGCTACACCTTC. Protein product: CASSQDRAAGGYGYTF.

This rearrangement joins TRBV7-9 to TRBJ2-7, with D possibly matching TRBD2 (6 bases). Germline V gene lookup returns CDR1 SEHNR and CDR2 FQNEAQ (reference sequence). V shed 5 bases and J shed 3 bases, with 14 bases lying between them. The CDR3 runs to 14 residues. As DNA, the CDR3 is TGTGCCAGCAGCCCTATCGACGGGGGCTACGAGCAGTACTTC. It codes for CASSPIDGGYEQYF.

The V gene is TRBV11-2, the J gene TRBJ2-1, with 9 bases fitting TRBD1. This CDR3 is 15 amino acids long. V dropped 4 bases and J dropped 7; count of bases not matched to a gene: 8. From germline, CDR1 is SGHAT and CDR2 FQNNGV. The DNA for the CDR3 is TGTGCCAGCAGCTCCTTACAGGGGGCGCGGAATGAGCAGTTCTTC. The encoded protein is CASSSLQGARNEQFF.

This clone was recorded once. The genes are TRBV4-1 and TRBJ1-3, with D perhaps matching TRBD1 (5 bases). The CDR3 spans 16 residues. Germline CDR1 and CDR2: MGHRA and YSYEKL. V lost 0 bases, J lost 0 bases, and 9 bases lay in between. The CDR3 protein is CASSQETVYSGNTIYF. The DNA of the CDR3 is TGCGCCAGCAGCCAAGAGACAGTCTACTCTGGAAACACCATATATTTT.

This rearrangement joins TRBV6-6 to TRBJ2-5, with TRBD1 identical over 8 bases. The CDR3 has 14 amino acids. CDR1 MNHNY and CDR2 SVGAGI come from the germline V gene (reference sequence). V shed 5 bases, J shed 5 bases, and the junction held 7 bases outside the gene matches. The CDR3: CASSRTGRRETQYF. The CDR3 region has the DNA TGTGCCAGCAGTCGGACAGGGAGGAGGGAGACCCAGTACTTC.

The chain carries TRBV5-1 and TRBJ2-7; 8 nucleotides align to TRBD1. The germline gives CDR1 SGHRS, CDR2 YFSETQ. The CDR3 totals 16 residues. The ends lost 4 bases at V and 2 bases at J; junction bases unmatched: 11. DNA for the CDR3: TGCGCCAGCAGCCCTGACAGGGGATGGCCCCCCTACGAGCAGTACTTC. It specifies CASSPDRGWPPYEQYF.

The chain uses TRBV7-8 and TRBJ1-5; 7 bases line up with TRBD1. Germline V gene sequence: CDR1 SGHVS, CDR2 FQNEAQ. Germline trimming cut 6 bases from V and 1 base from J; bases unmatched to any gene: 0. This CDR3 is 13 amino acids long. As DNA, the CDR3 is TGTGCCAGCAGGACAGGGAGCAATCAGCCCCAGCATTTT. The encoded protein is CASRTGSNQPQHF.

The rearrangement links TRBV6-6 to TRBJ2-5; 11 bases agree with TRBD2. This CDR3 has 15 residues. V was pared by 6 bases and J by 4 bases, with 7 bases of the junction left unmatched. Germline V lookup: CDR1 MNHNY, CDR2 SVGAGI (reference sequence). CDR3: CASRTLAGAGETQYF. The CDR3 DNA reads TGTGCCAGCAGAACACTAGCGGGAGCAGGAGAGACCCAGTACTTC.